This TCR beta chain was recorded in a study of blood T cell repertoires in COVID-19. The repertoire was sequenced with immunoSEQ multiplex PCR; TCRdb's copy has only in-frame clones and lacks some. The table lists about 56,000 clones, 75% to 90% of them singletons. This receptor was identified in a woman aged 60-75 years with COVID-19, enrolled during active disease. The sample taken for sequencing was peripheral blood.

CDR3 sequence: CASSIGDRAGYTF. The CDR3 bases are TGTGCCAGCAGCATCGGGGACAGGGCTGGCTACACCTTC. V usage is TRBV11-3 and J usage is TRBJ1-2; 9 nucleotides agree with TRBD1. The J segment lost 7 bases and the V segment lost 5 bases, leaving 5 bases of the junction unmatched. The CDR3 covers 13 residues. Germline V lookup: CDR1 SGHNT, CDR2 YENEEA.